This TCR beta chain was identified during a study of CD8 T cells in ankylosing spondylitis. TCRdb reanalysed the 5' RACE reads using MiXCR and keeps one entry per CDR3 protein. This sample yields some 250,000 distinct CDR3 sequences, of which approximately 24% are seen a single time; roughly 0.67% belongs to the top ten. Concerning this clonotype: Its antigen is undetermined.

Study-level points and caveats: In ankylosing spondylitis blood, a motif of seven or eight highly homologous TCR beta variants appeared characteristic.

From germline, CDR1 is LGHDT and CDR2 YNNKEL (reference sequence). This CDR3 contains 17 residues. V trimming: 1 base; J trimming: 0 bases; junction bases outside the gene matches: 5. Sequencing input: blood, either unsorted or a sorted T cell fraction (not recorded which). J is TRBJ2-2 and V is TRBV3-1; TRBD2 agrees at 7 bases. The TCR sequence derives from a male donor with ankylosing spondylitis or in good health (not recorded which). CDR3 nucleotides: TGTGCCAGCAGCCAAGTCCCCGGGGGGTCGAACACCGGGGAGCTGTTTTTT. As protein: CASSQVPGGSNTGELFF.